These 2 T cell receptor beta chains were all obtained from the same sample, sequenced in a study of cytomegalovirus exposure and HLA in healthy donors. PCR amplification relied on 60 Vbeta primers (plus 13 Jbeta primers). The assay was immunoSEQ multiplex PCR, and TCRdb's table has in-frame clones only and misses some. The data contain about 180,000 clones, more than 75% of them seen just once; the ten biggest clones take up 1.5%. What was sequenced was PBMCs. The source of these receptors is a middle-aged man in good health and CMV-seronegative.

Comment on this clone: The germline gene is not matched at one end of the junction; a read error may be the cause. Other DNA sequences in this specimen translate into the identical CDR3. J is TRBJ2-1 and V is TRBV18; TRBD2 matches 13 bases. The germline CDR1 and CDR2 sequences are KGHSH and LQKENI. This CDR3 is 15 amino acids long. In DNA form, the CDR3 reads TGTGCCAGCTCCCCACTAGCGGGAGGGAACAATGAGCAGTTCTTC. Encoded protein: CASSPLAGGNNEQFF.

A word on this clone: This specimen includes other DNA sequences encoding the same CDR3. Here the CDR3 reads CASRRDRGRTYEQYF. CDR3 nucleotides: TGTGCCAGCAGACGTGACAGGGGCAGGACCTACGAGCAGTACTTC. The V call is TRBV11-2, the J call TRBJ2-7, with 8 bases matching TRBD1. This CDR3 has 15 amino acids. The V gene end was trimmed by 6 bases and the J gene end by 2 bases; junction bases not matched to a gene: 9. The germline V gene encodes CDR1 SGHAT and CDR2 FQNNGV.